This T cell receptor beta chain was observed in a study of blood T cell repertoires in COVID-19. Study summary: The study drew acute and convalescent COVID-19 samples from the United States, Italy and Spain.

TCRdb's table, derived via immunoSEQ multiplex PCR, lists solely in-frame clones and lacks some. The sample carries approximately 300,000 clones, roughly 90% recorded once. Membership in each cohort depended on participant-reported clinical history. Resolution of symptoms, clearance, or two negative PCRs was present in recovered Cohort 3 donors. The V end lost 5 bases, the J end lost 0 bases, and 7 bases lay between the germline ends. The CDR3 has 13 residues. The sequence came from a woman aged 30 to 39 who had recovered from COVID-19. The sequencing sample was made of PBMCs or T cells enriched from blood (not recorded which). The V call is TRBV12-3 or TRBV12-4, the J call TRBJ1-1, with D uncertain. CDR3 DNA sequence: TGTGCCAGCAGTCTCCTCTTGAACACTGAAGCTTTCTTT. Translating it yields CASSLLLNTEAFF.